These T cell receptor beta chains were read from a single sample in a study of blood T cell repertoires in COVID-19. The assay was immunoSEQ multiplex PCR, and TCRdb's table has in-frame clones only and misses some. The table records 350,000 or so clones, around 87% of them present only once. The source material was peripheral blood. Receptor source: a woman aged 25 to 45 with COVID-19, enrolled during active disease. The CDR3 runs from the conserved cysteine through the conserved F or W. The D gene is left open where the match is weak.

J: TRBJ2-3
V: TRBV6-5
D: .
CDR3: CASSQGGRLTDTQYF
DNA: TGTGCCAGCAGCCAGGGTGGCAGGCTCACAGATACGCAGTATTTT

J: TRBJ2-3
V: TRBV5-6
D: TRBD1
CDR3: CASSSLPRTGGRDTQYF
DNA: TGTGCCAGCAGCTCCCTACCCCGGACAGGGGGGAGAGATACGCAGTATTTT

J: TRBJ1-2
V: TRBV6-5
D: .
CDR3: CVRGGVVGYTF
DNA: TGTGTACGCGGGGGTGTAGTCGGCTACACCTTC

J: TRBJ2-2
V: TRBV7-2
D: TRBD1
CDR3: CASSLRTGNTGELFF
DNA: TGTGCCAGCAGCCTACGGACAGGGAACACCGGGGAGCTGTTTTTT

J: TRBJ1-2
V: TRBV6-1
D: .
CDR3: CASSEGQGNGYTF
DNA: TGTGCCAGCAGTGAAGGTCAGGGGAATGGCTACACCTTC

J: TRBJ2-5
V: TRBV28
D: TRBD2
CDR3: CASSSRGLAGEETQYF
DNA: TGTGCCAGCAGTTCCCGGGGACTAGCGGGAGAAGAGACCCAGTACTTC

J: TRBJ1-5
V: TRBV2
D: .
CDR3: CASSGGRGNQPQHF
DNA: TGTGCCAGCAGTGGGGGGAGGGGCAATCAGCCCCAGCATTTT

J: TRBJ2-3
V: TRBV5-1
D: TRBD1
CDR3: CASSFGTGGMDTQYF
DNA: TGCGCCAGCAGCTTCGGGACAGGGGGTATGGATACGCAGTATTTT

J: TRBJ2-7
V: TRBV6-2/TRBV6-3
D: .
CDR3: CASSPTGFLREQYF
DNA: TGTGCCAGCAGTCCAACAGGTTTTCTACGGGAGCAGTACTTC

J: TRBJ2-4
V: TRBV11-3
D: TRBD1
CDR3: CASSPGQGNKNIQYF
DNA: TGTGCCAGCAGCCCAGGACAGGGGAACAAAAACATTCAGTACTTC

J: TRBJ1-1
V: TRBV3-1/TRBV3-2
D: TRBD1
CDR3: CASSHWGQGEMNTEAFF
DNA: TGTGCCAGCAGCCATTGGGGACAGGGGGAGATGAACACTGAAGCTTTCTTT

J: TRBJ2-7
V: TRBV3-1/TRBV3-2
D: TRBD1
CDR3: CASSHLDRGSYEQYF
DNA: TGTGCCAGCAGCCACCTGGACAGGGGGTCCTACGAGCAGTACTTC

J: TRBJ2-7
V: TRBV4-2
D: TRBD2
CDR3: CASSRDYYEQYF
DNA: TGTGCCAGCAGCCGGGACTACTACGAGCAGTACTTC